The clone carrying this TCR beta chain was seen a single time. The sample belongs to a study of blood T cell repertoires in COVID-19. Study background: The United States, Italy and Spain provided the acute and convalescent COVID-19 samples. T cells, B-cell-depleted T cells, or PBMCs provided the cDNA or gDNA that served as material.

The CDR3 totals 13 residues. Germline CDR1 reads KGHSH; CDR2 reads LQKENI. The V end was cut by 2 bases, the J end by 4 bases, with 8 bases between. How the authors handled the data: Reference gene primers were amplified, and this amplification served to estimate nucleated cell counts. The repertoire was sequenced with immunoSEQ multiplex PCR; TCRdb's copy has only in-frame clones and lacks some. The V and J calls and clone size come from that table; D and trimming were worked out from the DNA. The sample records 100,000 to 150,000 clones, around 77% being singletons. V usage is TRBV18 and J usage is TRBJ1-2; no reliable D call. This receptor was obtained from a man between 60 and 75 years old with active or convalescent COVID-19. The sequencing sample was made of peripheral blood. The CDR3 DNA reads as TGTGCCAGCTCACCAGGGCGCGTCTATGGCTACACCTTC. Translated: CASSPGRVYGYTF.